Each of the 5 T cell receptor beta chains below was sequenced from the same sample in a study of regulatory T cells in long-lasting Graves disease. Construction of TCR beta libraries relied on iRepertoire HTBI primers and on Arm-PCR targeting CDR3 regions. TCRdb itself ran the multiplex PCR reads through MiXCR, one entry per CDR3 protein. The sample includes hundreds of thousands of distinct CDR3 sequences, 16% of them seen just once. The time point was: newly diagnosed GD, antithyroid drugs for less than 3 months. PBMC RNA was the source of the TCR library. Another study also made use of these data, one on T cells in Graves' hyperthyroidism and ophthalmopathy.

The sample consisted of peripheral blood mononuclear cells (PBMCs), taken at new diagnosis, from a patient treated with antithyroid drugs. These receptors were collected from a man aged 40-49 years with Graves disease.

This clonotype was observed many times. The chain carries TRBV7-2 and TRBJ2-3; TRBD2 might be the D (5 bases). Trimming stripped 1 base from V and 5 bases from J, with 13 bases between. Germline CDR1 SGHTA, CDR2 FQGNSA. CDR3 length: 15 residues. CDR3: CASSLGFGEKDTQYF. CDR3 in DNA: TGTGCCAGCAGCTTAGGGTTCGGGGAGAAAGATACGCAGTATTTT.

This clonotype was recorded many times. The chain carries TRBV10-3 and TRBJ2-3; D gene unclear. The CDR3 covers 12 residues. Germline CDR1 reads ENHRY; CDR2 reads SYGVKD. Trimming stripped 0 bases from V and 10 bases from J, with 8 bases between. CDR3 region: CAISESGASQYF. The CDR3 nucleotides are TGTGCCATCAGTGAGTCGGGTGCATCGCAGTATTTT.

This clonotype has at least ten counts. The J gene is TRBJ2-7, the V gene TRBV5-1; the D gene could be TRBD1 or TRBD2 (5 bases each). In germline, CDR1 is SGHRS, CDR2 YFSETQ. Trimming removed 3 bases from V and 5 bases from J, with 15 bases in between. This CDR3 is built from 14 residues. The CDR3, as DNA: TGCGCCAGCAGCTGGGCGAGGGGTGCGGACGAGCAGTACTTC. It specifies CASSWARGADEQYF.

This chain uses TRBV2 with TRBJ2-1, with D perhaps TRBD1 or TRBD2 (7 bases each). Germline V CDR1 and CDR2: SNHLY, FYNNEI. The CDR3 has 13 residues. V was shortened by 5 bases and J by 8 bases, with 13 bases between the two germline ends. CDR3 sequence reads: CASSQGGGDEQFF. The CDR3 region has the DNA TGTGCCAGCAGTCAGGGGGGGGGCGATGAGCAGTTCTTC.

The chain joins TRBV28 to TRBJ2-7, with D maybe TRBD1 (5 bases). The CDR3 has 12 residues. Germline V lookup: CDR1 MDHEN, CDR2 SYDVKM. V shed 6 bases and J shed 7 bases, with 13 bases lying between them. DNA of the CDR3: TGTGCCAGCAGCCAGGCCCCAGGGGAGCAGTACTTC. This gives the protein CASSQAPGEQYF.